The 15 T cell receptor beta chains given below trace back to one sample, sequenced in a study of technical replicates of blood from a few donors. Produced via immunoSEQ multiplex PCR; TCRdb's table is partial and in-frame only. Among 10,000 to 12,000 clones listed, 90% to 95% were seen once. Input material: PBMCs. The receptors were sampled from a human donor in good health.

V usage is TRBV5-1 and J usage is TRBJ2-3; D is perhaps TRBD2 (5 bases). Germline V lookup: CDR1 SGHRS, CDR2 YFSETQ. CDR3 length equals 18 residues. With 0 bases removed from V and 1 base from J, the gap between germline ends came to 18 bases. The CDR3 region is CASSLARSRDWGTDTQYF. Here the CDR3 DNA reads TGCGCCAGCAGCTTGGCGAGATCGAGGGATTGGGGCACAGATACGCAGTATTTT.

The V and J genes are TRBV18 and TRBJ2-7; D possibly corresponds to TRBD2 (5 bases). Germline CDR1 reads KGHSH; CDR2 reads LQKENI. Trimming took off 3 bases at V and 4 bases at J, with 10 bases between the two ends. The CDR3 has 13 amino acids. CDR3 region: CASSPAEGYEQYF. Written as DNA, the CDR3 is TGTGCCAGCTCACCGGCAGAGGGATACGAGCAGTACTTC.

This chain connects TRBV19 to TRBJ1-2; maybe TRBD1 (6 bases). Germline assignment: CDR1 LNHDA and CDR2 SQIVND (reference sequence). This CDR3 is built from 14 residues. V lost 7 bases and J lost 4, with 16 bases in between. The CDR3 DNA is TGTGCCAGTACCATCCTCGGACAGCCCTATGGCTACACCTTC. It is translated as CASTILGQPYGYTF.

The CDR3 DNA sequence: TGCGCCAGCAGGGGGGACAGTAATCAGCCCCAGCATTTT. Translation: CASRGDSNQPQHF. The chain couples TRBV5-1 to TRBJ1-5, with 7 bases matching TRBD1. V dropped 5 bases and J dropped 4; count of bases not matched to a gene: 3. Germline V gene data show CDR1 as SGHRS and CDR2 as YFSETQ. There are 13 residues in the CDR3.

V usage is TRBV28 and J usage is TRBJ2-7, with TRBD2 matching over 15 bases. Germline CDR1 and CDR2: MDHEN and SYDVKM. This CDR3 comprises 17 residues. J was trimmed by 5 bases and V by 1 base; bases with no gene match: 6. The CDR3 region has the DNA TGTGCCAGCAGTTTATTGAGGACTAGCGGGAGGGAGGACGAGCAGTACTTC. Amino acid sequence: CASSLLRTSGREDEQYF.

The chain employs TRBV6-1 and TRBJ2-1; D is undetermined. Trimming pared 2 bases from V and 6 bases from J, leaving 8 bases between. CDR1 is MNHNS, CDR2 SASEGT, per germline. This CDR3 contains 13 residues. The CDR3 nucleotides read TGTGCCAGCAGTGAATATTACGGCAATGAGCAGTTCTTC. It yields the protein CASSEYYGNEQFF.

J is TRBJ2-7 and V is TRBV6-1, with D maybe TRBD2 (5 bases). The V end was cut by 7 bases, the J end by 6 bases, with 22 bases between. Germline V gene data show CDR1 as MNHNS and CDR2 as SASEGT. This CDR3 has 15 amino acids. This CDR3 is CASTRPTSGGFEQYF. The CDR3 nucleotides read TGTGCCAGCACTCGACCGACCAGCGGTGGGTTCGAGCAGTACTTC.

V and J are TRBV5-1 and TRBJ2-1; no reliable D call. The V end was cut by 0 bases, the J end by 3 bases, with 7 bases between. Germline V lookup: CDR1 SGHRS, CDR2 YFSETQ. The CDR3 sequence is 14 residues long. CDR3 sequence (DNA): TGCGCCAGCAGCTTGGTTTCGAGCTACAATGAGCAGTTCTTC. It translates to CASSLVSSYNEQFF.

This chain connects TRBV11-3 to TRBJ2-1; 10 bases line up with TRBD2. The V gene's germline CDR1 is SGHNT and CDR2 YENEEA. The V gene end was trimmed by 5 bases and the J gene end by 4 bases; junction bases not matched to a gene: 5. The CDR3 runs 15 residues. This CDR3 is CASSGASGSYNEQFF. CDR3 in DNA: TGTGCCAGCAGCGGCGCTAGCGGGAGTTACAATGAGCAGTTCTTC.

This clone was seen a handful of times. V and J are TRBV5-1 and TRBJ1-1, with no clear D. The CDR3 runs to 13 residues. Trimming removed 3 bases from V and 0 bases from J, with 6 bases in between. Germline CDR1 and CDR2: SGHRS and YFSETQ. CDR3 in DNA: TGCGCCAGCAGCTCAGAGGTGAACACTGAAGCTTTCTTT. Translating it yields CASSSEVNTEAFF. The full variable domain, in which reference TRBV5-1 and TRBJ1-1 provide the parts outside the CDR3, is KAGVTQTPRYLIKTRGQQVTLSCSPISGHRSVSWYQQTPGQGLQFLFEYFSETQRNKGNFPGRFSGRQFSNSRSEMNVSTLELGDSALYLCASSSEVNTEAFFGQGTRLTVV.

This chain connects TRBV6-1 to TRBJ2-3, with 8 bases aligning to TRBD2. The germline V gene has CDR1 MNHNS and CDR2 SASEGT. The CDR3 spans 13 residues. J gave up 1 base and V 6 bases, and 0 bases lay outside the gene matches. The DNA of the CDR3 is TGTGCCAGCAGGACTAGCGGCACAGATACGCAGTATTTT. As protein: CASRTSGTDTQYF.

V is TRBV13 and J is TRBJ2-1, with D tentatively TRBD1 (6 bases). V gave up 0 bases and J gave up 4 bases, with 13 bases separating them. CDR1 PRHDT and CDR2 FYEKMQ come from the germline V gene (reference sequence). The CDR3 spans 16 residues. The chain's CDR3 is CASSLGTGQGYNEQFF. In DNA, the CDR3 is TGTGCCAGCAGCTTAGGTACAGGCCAGGGGTACAATGAGCAGTTCTTC. The variable domain in full, completed from reference TRBV13 and TRBJ2-1, reads AAGVIQSPRHLIKEKRETATLKCYPIPRHDTVYWYQQGPGQDPQFLISFYEKMQSDKGSIPDRFSAQQFSDYHSELNMSSLELGDSALYFCASSLGTGQGYNEQFFGPGTRLTVL.

This chain joins TRBV9 and TRBJ2-2, with D perhaps matching TRBD2 (5 bases). This CDR3 spans 15 amino acids. CDR1 and CDR2 (germline): SGDLS, YYNGEE. Trimming left V 0 bases short and J 5 bases short, with 11 bases between. The CDR3 sequence is CASSVASSWTGELFF. The CDR3, as DNA: TGTGCCAGCAGCGTAGCTTCTAGCTGGACCGGGGAGCTGTTTTTT.

The J gene is TRBJ1-2, the V gene TRBV14; D possibly corresponds to TRBD1 (6 bases). This CDR3 region has 14 residues. From germline, CDR1 is SGHDN and CDR2 FVKESK. Trimming removed 0 bases from V and 7 bases from J, with 12 bases in between. The CDR3 spells CASSQEPRGFGYTF. DNA for the CDR3: TGTGCCAGCAGCCAAGAACCCAGGGGCTTTGGCTACACCTTC.

The chain couples TRBV7-6 to TRBJ2-5; TRBD1 aligns across 7 bases. The junction had 2 bases not matched to a gene; V was cut back by 5 bases and J by 2 bases. This CDR3 contains 13 residues. In germline, CDR1 is SGHVS, CDR2 FNYEAQ. CDR3 sequence reads: CASSRGQQETQYF. The CDR3 DNA follows: TGTGCCAGCAGCAGGGGACAGCAAGAGACCCAGTACTTC.